This T cell receptor (beta chain) was retrieved from a study of regulatory T cells in long-lasting Graves disease. On the study more broadly: Antithyroid drugs had been given to newly diagnosed Graves' patients for under 3 months.

Investigators prepared the TCR beta libraries by applying iRepertoire HTBI primers and Arm-PCR of CDR3 regions. Per the authors' pipeline: Segment identification across samples yielded around 64 TRBV and fewer than 15 TRBJ segments. TCRdb used MiXCR to reprocess the multiplex PCR reads, holding one entry per CDR3 protein. TCRdb assigned the V and J calls; the authors' analysis was not used. The sample records 400,000 to 500,000 distinct CDR3 sequences, about a sixth being singletons. The germline V gene has CDR1 GTSNPN and CDR2 SVGIG (reference sequence). The ends were cut back, 3 bases at V and 8 bases at J, with 14 bases in the middle. This CDR3 has 13 amino acids. Time point defined: newly diagnosed GD, antithyroid drugs for less than 3 months. Making the TCR library involved RNA that had been extracted from PBMCs. Patients came from an endocrinology department in Xi'an, China. This clonotype has a count of ten or more.

In addition, the sample was reused for a study of T cells in Graves' hyperthyroidism and ophthalmopathy. This second report adds: The HTBI primer set was used in a first-round RT-PCR of the TCR CDR3.

This chain uses TRBV30 with TRBJ2-1; D perhaps matches TRBD2 (5 bases). This specimen was peripheral blood mononuclear cells (PBMCs), taken at new diagnosis, from a patient treated with antithyroid drugs. This sequence was found in a woman between 25 and 40 years old with Graves disease. CDR3 DNA: TGTGCCTGGAGCCGAAACGGGGTGGATGAGCAGTTCTTC. Protein: CAWSRNGVDEQFF.